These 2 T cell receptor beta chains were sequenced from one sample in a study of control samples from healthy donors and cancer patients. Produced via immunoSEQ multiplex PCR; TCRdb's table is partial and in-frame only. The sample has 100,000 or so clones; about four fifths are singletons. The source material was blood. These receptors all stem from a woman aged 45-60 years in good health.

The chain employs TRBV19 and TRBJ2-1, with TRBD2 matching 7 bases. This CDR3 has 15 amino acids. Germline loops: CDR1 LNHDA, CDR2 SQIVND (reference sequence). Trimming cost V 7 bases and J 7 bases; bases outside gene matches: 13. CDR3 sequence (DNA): TGTGCCAGTAACCCCCGGGCGGGAGACTTTAATGAGCAGTTCTTC. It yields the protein CASNPRAGDFNEQFF.

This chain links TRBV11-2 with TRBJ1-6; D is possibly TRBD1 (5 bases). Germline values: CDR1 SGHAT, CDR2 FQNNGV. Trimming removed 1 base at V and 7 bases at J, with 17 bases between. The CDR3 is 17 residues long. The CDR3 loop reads CASSLVPWTKINSPLHF. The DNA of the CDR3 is TGTGCCAGCAGCTTAGTTCCTTGGACAAAGATAAATTCACCCCTCCACTTT.